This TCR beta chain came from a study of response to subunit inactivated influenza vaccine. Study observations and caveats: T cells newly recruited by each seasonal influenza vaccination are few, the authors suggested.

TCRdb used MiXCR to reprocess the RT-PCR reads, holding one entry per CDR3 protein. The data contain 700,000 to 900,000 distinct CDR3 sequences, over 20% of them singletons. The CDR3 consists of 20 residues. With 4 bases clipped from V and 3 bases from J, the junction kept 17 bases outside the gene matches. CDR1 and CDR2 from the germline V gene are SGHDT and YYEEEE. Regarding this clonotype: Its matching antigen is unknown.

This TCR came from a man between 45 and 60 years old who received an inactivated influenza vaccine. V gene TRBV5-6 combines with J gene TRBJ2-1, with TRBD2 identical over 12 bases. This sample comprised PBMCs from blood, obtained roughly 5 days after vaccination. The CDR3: CASSALPGLAGPRGYNEQFF. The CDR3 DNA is TGTGCCAGCAGCGCTCTACCGGGACTAGCGGGCCCCAGAGGCTACAATGAGCAGTTCTTC.